This TCR beta chain was documented in a study of T cell repertoires in cytomegalovirus infection. Study-level information: Public TCR beta signatures provided an indication of both CMV infection and a matching HLA type.

TCRdb re-analysed the reads in MiXCR, keeping a single row per CDR3 protein. The sample includes almost 500,000 distinct CDR3 sequences, about 10% seen only once; the top ten take about a tenth. This CDR3 spans 12 amino acids. The germline V gene has CDR1 GTSNPN and CDR2 SVGIG (reference sequence). The trim removed 8 bases at V and 6 bases at J, leaving 10 bases unmatched. This sequence originates from a human donor in good health (CMV status not recorded). Some clones in this sample may be carry-over from other donors' samples. Sequences were obtained from PBMCs. V and J are TRBV30 and TRBJ2-7; 7 bases match TRBD1. CDR3 sequence: CASDRADGEQYF. The CDR3, as DNA: TGTGCCAGTGACAGGGCGGATGGCGAGCAGTACTTC. Full variable domain (missing parts from reference TRBV30 and TRBJ2-7): SQTIHQWPATLVQPVGSPLSLECTVEGTSNPNLYWYRQAAGRGLQLLFYSVGIGQISSEVPQNLSASRPQDRQFILSSKKLLLSDSGFYLCASDRADGEQYFGPGTRLTVT.